This T cell receptor beta chain was found in a study of blood T cell repertoires in COVID-19. Study-wide context: Samples taken during acute and convalescent COVID-19 were collected in the United States, Italy and Spain. In each case, the material was cDNA or gDNA derived from T cells, B-cell-depleted T cells, or PBMCs.

Here immunoSEQ multiplex PCR was the method, and the copy in TCRdb shows in-frame clones only, minus some. Here the sample spans about 320,000 clones, 70% to 90% being singletons. The germline V gene encodes CDR1 SGHVS and CDR2 FNYEAQ. The CDR3 length is 17 residues. Details on this clone: Its ends do not fully match the called genes, so a read error is possible.

Specimen: peripheral blood. This clonotype was obtained from a human donor in a cohort sampled during active COVID-19. This sequence joins TRBV7-6 and TRBJ1-5, with TRBD1 as a possible D gene (5 bases). CDR3 amino acids: CASRLEVGVGSNQPQHF. In DNA, the CDR3 is TGTGCCAGCAGGTTAGAGGTAGGGGTCGGGAGCAATCAGCCCCAGCATTTT.